This T cell receptor beta chain was identified in a study of spatial heterogeneity in lung cancer. Overall study results and limits: The counts of expanded TCRs, ubiquitous and regional, tracked ubiquitous and regional nonsynonymous mutations, respectively. How many expanded intratumoral alpha and beta TCRs were present tracked the tumor mutation count, which was a count of nonsynonymous mutations.

Time point of the sample: sample taken at primary tumor resection. Samples were obtained from roughly 65 donors, all untreated early-stage non-small cell lung cancer patients. Whole RNA obtained from tumor, nontumor lung or frozen PBMC underwent sequencing without sorting. V was clipped by 7 bases and J by 6 bases; unmatched bases: 7. CDR1 is SGHRS, CDR2 YFSETQ, per germline. The CDR3 is made up of 12 amino acids. Via MiXCR, TCRdb re-called the 5' RACE reads, giving one row per CDR3 protein. The data hold about 13,000 distinct CDR3 sequences, with approximately 4.6% observed a single time. This clonotype has just a few counts. Antigen specificity is unknown. This beta chain came through as a stray read in a library set up for alpha chains, and its size says little.

Sequenced material: lung tumor tissue, taken at surgery. The chain recombines TRBV5-1 with TRBJ2-7; TRBD1 matches at 7 bases. The TCR originated in a male donor with early-stage non-small cell lung cancer. The CDR3 reads CASRQGRGEQYF. CDR3 DNA: TGCGCCAGCCGACAGGGAAGGGGCGAGCAGTACTTC.